The 27 T cell receptor beta chains presented below share a single source sample, sequenced in a study of blood T cells in healthy people across ages. A J-beta primer mix and a sample-barcoded 5' primer were used in a second PCR of roughly 6 to 11 cycles. TCRdb reprocessed the 5' RACE reads with MiXCR, giving one entry per CDR3 protein. Seen here are 800,000 to 1,300,000 distinct CDR3 sequences, under 30% observed once, and the top ten hold approximately 0.75%. The same sample was also studied in work on T cells of mothers and their children.

Sample: blood. The receptor source for this set is a girl aged 2 to 10 in good health.

The table lists this clonotype with a few counts. The chain links TRBV29-1 to TRBJ2-2; 7 positions agree with TRBD1. Trimming took 5 bases from V and 6 from J; bases not matched to a gene: 12. CDR3 length equals 15 residues. Germline CDR1 and CDR2: SQVTM and ANQGSEA. This CDR3 reads CSVQPLGQDPGELFF. CDR3 sequence (DNA): TGCAGCGTTCAACCCCTCGGACAGGACCCCGGGGAGCTGTTTTTT.

This clonotype came up a few times. CDR3 loop: CSASGSGAPYNEQFF. Written as DNA, the CDR3 is TGCAGTGCTAGTGGGAGCGGGGCCCCTTACAATGAGCAGTTCTTC. This sequence joins TRBV20-1 and TRBJ2-1, with 7 bases fitting TRBD2. This CDR3 has 15 residues. Germline V gives CDR1 DFQATT, CDR2 SNEGSKA (reference sequence). The V segment lost 3 bases and the J segment 4 bases; nucleotides outside the gene matches: 9.

This clonotype was seen only a few times. The V call is TRBV7-2, the J call TRBJ2-3, with D perhaps TRBD2 (5 bases). The germline V gene has CDR1 SGHTA and CDR2 FQGNSA. Between the trimmed V and J ends, which lost 4 bases and 6 bases, there was a span of 11 bases. CDR3 size: 13 residues. The CDR3 DNA is TGTGCCAGCAGCTCCCAACGGGGTGATACGCAGTATTTT. Protein sequence: CASSSQRGDTQYF.

The chain uses TRBV20-1 and TRBJ2-7; D is possibly TRBD2 (6 bases). The last part of the DNA fits TRBJ2-1 better; the J call may be wrong. This CDR3 has 14 amino acids. Looked up from germline, CDR1 is DFQATT and CDR2 is SNEGSKA (reference sequence). The CDR3 DNA reads TGCAGTGCACCGCGGGGCTCGACTTACAATGAGCAGTTCTTC. Translation: CSAPRGSTYNEQFF.

This clonotype appeared a single time. The rearrangement links TRBV7-9 to TRBJ2-5; no clear D. Germline assignment: CDR1 SEHNR and CDR2 FQNEAQ (reference sequence). CDR3 length: 14 amino acids. Trimming took 1 base from V and 2 from J, leaving 8 bases between them. This CDR3 reads CASSLDQEQETQYF. The CDR3 coding sequence is TGTGCCAGCAGCTTAGATCAGGAACAAGAGACCCAGTACTTC.

The chain couples TRBV20-1 to TRBJ2-7; 13 bases map to TRBD2. Germline V gene sequence: CDR1 DFQATT, CDR2 SNEGSKA (reference sequence). This CDR3 contains 17 residues. V lost 0 bases to trimming and J lost 2 bases; unmatched junction nucleotides: 7. The CDR3 protein is CSARDELGTSGTYEQYF. CDR3 sequence (DNA): TGCAGTGCTAGAGACGAATTAGGGACTAGCGGGACCTACGAGCAGTACTTC.

This clonotype was seen repeatedly, ten times or more. The junction departs from germline at one end; a sequencing error may be responsible. The V and J genes are TRBV3-1 and TRBJ2-5; D is uncertain. Germline V gene data show CDR1 as LGHDT and CDR2 as YNNKEL (reference sequence). The CDR3 has 13 residues. The CDR3 sequence: CASSQGSQETQYF. The CDR3 nucleotides are TGCGCCAGCAGCCAAGGGTCACAAGAGACCCAGTACTTC.

This clonotype was observed a few times. This sequence joins TRBV27 and TRBJ2-5; 8 bases map to TRBD1. Germline V CDR1 and CDR2: MNHEY, SMNVEV (reference sequence). The trim removed 5 bases at V and 1 base at J, leaving 3 bases unmatched. The CDR3 is made up of 14 amino acids. Here the CDR3 reads CASSQGQAQETQYF. The CDR3 coding sequence is TGTGCCAGCAGTCAGGGACAGGCCCAAGAGACCCAGTACTTC.

This clonotype was seen a handful of times. The CDR3 DNA reads as TGTGCCAGCAGTTACTCGACGGGGGAAAAGTACTTC. It yields the protein CASSYSTGEKYF. The V gene is TRBV6-5, the J gene TRBJ2-7, with D possibly being TRBD2 (6 bases). The CDR3 is made up of 12 amino acids. Trimming shortened V by 0 bases and J by 11 bases, and 11 bases separated the two germline ends. Germline-derived CDR1 and CDR2 are MNHEY and SVGAGI.

The gene calls are TRBV7-9 and TRBJ2-3, with TRBD2 matching over 10 bases. CDR1 is SEHNR and CDR2 is FQNEAQ in the germline V gene (reference sequence). The ends lost 4 bases at V and 14 bases at J; junction bases unmatched: 6. The CDR3 is 12 amino acids. The CDR3 here is CASSSLAGEAYF. The CDR3 DNA follows: TGTGCCAGCAGCTCTCTAGCGGGGGAAGCGTATTTT.

The gene calls are TRBV2 and TRBJ2-6; a possible D gene is TRBD1 (6 bases). The germline CDR1 and CDR2 sequences are SNHLY and FYNNEI. Trimming took 8 bases from V and 5 from J, leaving 25 bases between them. CDR3 length: 18 amino acids. This CDR3 is CASGGTGTLDWRANVLTF. CDR3 coding DNA: TGTGCCAGCGGGGGAACCGGGACACTAGACTGGCGGGCCAACGTCCTGACTTTC. The full variable domain, rest sourced from reference TRBV2 and TRBJ2-6, is EPEVTQTPSHQVTQMGQEVILRCVPISNHLYFYWYRQILGQKVEFLVSFYNNEISEKSEIFDDQFSVERPDGSNFTLKIRSTKLEDSAMYFCASGGTGTLDWRANVLTFGAGSRLTVL.

In its sample, this clonotype was seen a few times. This chain uses TRBV27 with TRBJ2-5, with a possible D match to TRBD1 (5 bases). The J call could be wrong; TRBJ2-1 is a better fit for the DNA end. Germline V lookup: CDR1 MNHEY, CDR2 SMNVEV (reference sequence). This CDR3 is 11 amino acids long. The CDR3 sequence: CATTGDNEQFF. CDR3 bases: TGTGCAACAACAGGAGACAATGAGCAGTTCTTC.

This clonotype was detected a few times. The chain has TRBV5-1 and TRBJ2-2; maybe TRBD1 (6 bases). V was shortened by 4 bases and J by 3 bases, with 13 bases between the two germline ends. The CDR3 contains 15 residues. CDR1 is SGHRS, CDR2 YFSETQ, per germline. This CDR3 reads CASSKGQFDTGELFF. The CDR3 region has the DNA TGCGCCAGCAGCAAAGGACAGTTTGACACCGGGGAGCTGTTTTTT.

The rearrangement joins TRBV7-2 to TRBJ2-1; 8 bases agree with TRBD2. The CDR3 loop spans 13 amino acids. Germline CDR1 SGHTA, CDR2 FQGNSA. V lost 5 bases and J lost 9; bases outside the gene matches: 6. The DNA of the CDR3 is TGTGCCAGCAGCGGGGGACTAGAGGGTGAGCAGTTCTTC. Protein product: CASSGGLEGEQFF. Variable domain in full (rest from reference TRBV7-2 and TRBJ2-1): GAGVSQSPSNKVTEKGKDVELRCDPISGHTALYWYRQSLGQGLEFLIYFQGNSAPDKSGLPSDRFSAERTGGSVSTLTIQRTQQEDSAVYLCASSGGLEGEQFFGPGTRLTVL.

The chain combines TRBV9 with TRBJ1-1; D unresolved. The CDR3 has 15 amino acids. V was shortened by 4 bases and J by 6 bases, with 19 bases between the two germline ends. Germline CDR1 SGDLS, CDR2 YYNGEE. The CDR3 region is CASSPLGGVSSEAFF. As DNA, the CDR3 is TGTGCCAGCAGCCCCCTGGGTGGGGTATCGTCTGAAGCTTTCTTT.

This clonotype was seen more than once but under ten times. V is TRBV12-3 or TRBV12-4 and J is TRBJ2-7; tentative D call: TRBD1 (5 bases). The CDR3 sequence is 13 residues long. V lost 2 bases to trimming and J lost 6 bases, with 11 bases between them. The CDR3 reads CASSLKGEGEQYF. The CDR3 DNA reads TGTGCCAGCAGTTTAAAAGGGGAAGGCGAGCAGTACTTC.

The V and J genes are TRBV5-5 and TRBJ2-7; D unresolved. The length of the CDR3 is 11 residues. CDR1 SGHKS and CDR2 YYEKEE come from the germline V gene (reference sequence). The ends were cut back, 7 bases at V and 7 bases at J, with 12 bases in the middle. In DNA form, the CDR3 reads TGTGCCAGCTCTCCTCATTTGGAGCAGTACTTC. Residues: CASSPHLEQYF.

This clonotype showed up just a few times. The J gene is TRBJ2-1, the V gene TRBV5-1, with 10 bases matching TRBD1. V lost 6 bases to trimming and J lost 7 bases; unmatched junction nucleotides: 10. The CDR3 consists of 15 residues. The germline gives CDR1 SGHRS, CDR2 YFSETQ. In DNA form, the CDR3 reads TGCGCCAGCACCCCGACAGGGGGCGGATATAATGAGCAGTTCTTC. Amino acid sequence: CASTPTGGGYNEQFF.

CDR3 DNA: TGCAGCGTTTGGGAGAACATTCAGTACTTC. Its translation is CSVWENIQYF. The V call is TRBV29-1, the J call TRBJ2-4, with a possible D match to TRBD2 (5 bases). V was clipped by 5 bases and J by 7 bases, with 6 bases between them. Germline V gene data show CDR1 as SQVTM and CDR2 as ANQGSEA. The CDR3 is made up of 10 amino acids.

This clonotype has ten or more counts. The V call is TRBV3-1, the J call TRBJ2-7; no firm D call. This CDR3 region has 12 residues. The V gene lost 0 bases and the J gene lost 3 bases, with 3 bases spanning the gap. Germline CDR1 is LGHDT and CDR2 is YNNKEL (reference sequence). This chain's CDR3 is CASSQDLYEQYF. The CDR3 DNA reads as TGTGCCAGCAGCCAAGACCTCTACGAGCAGTACTTC.

J is TRBJ2-6 and V is TRBV7-2; TRBD2 aligns across 10 bases. This CDR3 comprises 17 residues. Germline V gene sequence: CDR1 SGHTA, CDR2 FQGNSA. Trimming at V came to 5 bases and at J to 0 bases, leaving 4 bases not matched to a gene. For the CDR3, the DNA is TGTGCCAGCAGCACTCTAGCGGGGGCCTCTGGGGCCAACGTCCTGACTTTC. Translation gives CASSTLAGASGANVLTF.

For the CDR3, the DNA is TGCAGTGCTAGAGATCTCTTTAGCGGGGGGGCATGGGAGCAGTTCTTC. Protein product: CSARDLFSGGAWEQFF. The chain is built from TRBV20-1 and TRBJ2-1; 11 nucleotides align to TRBD2. The CDR3 contains 16 residues. Germline-derived CDR1 and CDR2 are DFQATT and SNEGSKA (reference sequence). Losses at the gene ends were 0 bases for V and 10 bases for J; bases not matched to a gene: 11.

A word on this clonotype: One end of the junction does not line up with germline, which may come from a read error. The chain combines TRBV6-5 with TRBJ1-1; a weak D match, TRBD1 (6 bases). Germline V CDR1 and CDR2: MNHEY, SVGAGI. CDR3 length: 12 residues. The CDR3 DNA is TGTGCCAGCGGACAGCCTAACACTGAAGTTTTCTTT. Residues: CASGQPNTEVFF.

Only a few counts were recorded for this clonotype. Written as DNA, the CDR3 is TGTGCCAGCAAGAGAACAGATACGCAGTATTTT. Translated, it gives CASKRTDTQYF. This sequence joins TRBV2 and TRBJ2-3, with no clear D. CDR3 length equals 11 residues. Germline values: CDR1 SNHLY, CDR2 FYNNEI. The V gene lost 7 bases and the J gene lost 3 bases, with 5 bases spanning the gap.

This clonotype was detected only a few times. The genes are TRBV7-6 and TRBJ1-2, with TRBD1 matching over 9 bases. From germline, CDR1 is SGHVS and CDR2 FNYEAQ. CDR3 length: 13 amino acids. Germline trimming cut 5 bases from V and 3 bases from J; bases unmatched to any gene: 1. The CDR3 sequence: CASSRTGDYGYTF. CDR3 in DNA: TGTGCCAGCAGCCGGACAGGGGACTATGGCTACACCTTC.

This chain connects TRBV7-3 to TRBJ2-3, with D perhaps matching TRBD2 (5 bases). V gave up 1 base and J gave up 0 bases, with 8 bases separating them. This CDR3 has 15 amino acids. Germline V lookup: CDR1 SGHTA, CDR2 FQGTGA. CDR3 loop: CASSLKGGSTDTQYF. The CDR3 DNA sequence: TGTGCCAGCAGCTTAAAGGGCGGGAGCACAGATACGCAGTATTTT. The full variable domain, in which reference TRBV7-3 and TRBJ2-3 provide the parts outside the CDR3, is GAGVSQTPSNKVTEKGKYVELRCDPISGHTALYWYRQSLGQGPEFLIYFQGTGAADDSGLPNDRFFAVRPEGSVSTLKIQRTERGDSAVYLCASSLKGGSTDTQYFGPGTRLTVL.

CDR3 sequence: CASSQNRLMNTEAFF. The CDR3 DNA reads TGCGCCAGCAGCCAAAACAGGCTCATGAACACTGAAGCTTTCTTT. This chain links TRBV4-3 with TRBJ1-1, with TRBD1 as a possible D gene (5 bases). V shed 2 bases and J shed 0 bases, with 10 bases lying between them. The CDR3 runs 15 residues. Germline V gene data show CDR1 as LGHNA and CDR2 as YSLEER.